This is a list of T cell receptor beta chains from one sample in a study of cytomegalovirus exposure and HLA in healthy donors. Repertoires were generated with immunoSEQ multiplex PCR, while TCRdb's copy carries only in-frame clones and drops some. The sample holds over 85,000 clones, roughly three quarters seen once. The sequencing sample was made of PBMCs. The receptors originated from a male donor in good health and CMV-seropositive. CDR3s leave out the opening cysteine and the closing phenylalanine or tryptophan. The order of the fields is CDR3 length, V gene, CDR3 protein.

12 | TRBV29-1 | SVSSDGNGDEQF
14 | TRBV9 | ASSVGGVEGNEKLF
11 | TRBV10-3 | AISEYVRGGYT
12 | TRBV7-3 | ASSPLGGNTEAF
12 | TRBV5-4 | ASSLDPLKNIQY
13 | TRBV2 | ASSPTGTGITEAF
15 | TRBV7-8 | ASSSRLAGGRSGELF
12 | TRBV7-2 | ASTRGGKTGELF
9 | TRBV6-5 | ASRSVREQF
12 | TRBV11-2 | ASSPPPDTGELF
14 | TRBV19 | ASSIHSQTGIETQY
14 | TRBV6-5 | ASSYSNSQGQETQY
11 | TRBV30 | AYGTGVDTEAF
12 | TRBV18 | ASSPAVNSYEQY